This T cell receptor beta chain was identified in a study of blood T cell repertoires in COVID-19. Study overall: Specimens from acute and convalescent COVID-19 originated in the United States, Italy and Spain. Sample material is recorded as cDNA or gDNA derived from T cells, B-cell-depleted T cells, or PBMCs.

As originally analysed: Quantification of nucleated cells was approximated via reference gene primer amplification. Profiled with immunoSEQ multiplex PCR; TCRdb holds only in-frame clones, not every one. The V and J calls and the clone size are those of that table, but D and trimming were determined from the DNA. The sample contains about 300,000 clones, about 91% of which appear only once. From germline, CDR1 is KGHDR and CDR2 SFDVKD. There are 13 residues in the CDR3. Trimming took 1 base from V and 7 from J, leaving 9 bases between them. Note on this clone: Other nucleotide sequences from this sample produce the same CDR3.

The chain has TRBV24-1 and TRBJ1-2; D is ambiguous. The sample consisted of peripheral blood. This clonotype was sampled from a young woman who had recovered from COVID-19. The CDR3 region is CATSDFEGAGYTF. The CDR3, as DNA: TGTGCCACCAGTGATTTTGAGGGTGCTGGCTACACCTTC.